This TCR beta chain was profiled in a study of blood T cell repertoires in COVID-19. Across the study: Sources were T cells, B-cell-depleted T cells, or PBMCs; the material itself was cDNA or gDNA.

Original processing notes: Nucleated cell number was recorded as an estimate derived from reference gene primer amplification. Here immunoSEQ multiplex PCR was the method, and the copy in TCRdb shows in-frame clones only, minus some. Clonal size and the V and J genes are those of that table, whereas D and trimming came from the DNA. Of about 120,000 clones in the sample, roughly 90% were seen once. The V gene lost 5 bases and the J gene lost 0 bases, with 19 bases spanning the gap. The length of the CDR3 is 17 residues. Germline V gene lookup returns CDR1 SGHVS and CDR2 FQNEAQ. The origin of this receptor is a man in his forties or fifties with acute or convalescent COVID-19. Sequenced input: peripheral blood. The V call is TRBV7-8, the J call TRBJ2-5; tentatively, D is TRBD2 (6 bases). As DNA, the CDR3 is TGTGCCAGCAGCAAGCGGGTTGTGGGGAGCCACCAAGAGACCCAGTACTTC. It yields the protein CASSKRVVGSHQETQYF.